This TCR beta chain was documented in a study of T cells after yellow fever vaccination. Study context: Some fractions had low cell numbers, and these were prepared with SMART-Seq v4 Ultra Low Input. Findings of the study overall: In post-booster samples, most primary-vaccination clones reappeared (around 95% CD4, 70% to 90% CD8).

This clonotype was observed a few times. The antigen remains undetermined. MiXCR, applied by TCRdb to the 5' RACE reads, yields one record per CDR3 protein. Here the sample spans a few hundred thousand distinct CDR3 sequences, around 12% being singletons. The sequences come from CD4+ T cells sorted from PBMCs, collected 15 days after the yellow fever booster vaccination. The TCR originated in a man aged 18 to 35 who received the YFV17D yellow fever vaccine.

CDR3 sequence (DNA): TGTGCCAGCATCCTCATCGGGGGGGATGGCTACACCTTC. This codes for CASILIGGDGYTF. V gene TRBV12-3 or TRBV12-4 combines with J gene TRBJ1-2; D may be TRBD1 (5 bases). V was pared by 7 bases and J by 6 bases, with 15 bases between. The CDR3 totals 13 residues.